Below are 5 T cell receptor beta chains sequenced from a single sample in a study of T cell responses to AZD1222 COVID-19 vaccine (dated by TCRdb to the early 2020s). The time point label on this specimen signifies: about 28 days (+/-7) after the second vaccine dose. Library construction relied on the immunoSEQ multiplex PCR assay. Held by TCRdb, this immuneACCESS table contains in-frame sequences only and omits some clones. Under half of the omission traces to an unresolved V gene where checked; the cause of the rest is unknown. This sample lists 130,000 to 150,000 clones; over 80% were detected once. The top ten hold 3.5% to 4% of the sample. Sample: peripheral blood, taken 28 days after the second AZD1222 dose. These receptors came from an adult who received the AZD1222 COVID-19 vaccine.

This CDR3 reads CASSVAGGGNNEQFF. The CDR3, as DNA: TGTGCCAGCAGCGTAGCGGGCGGGGGGAACAATGAGCAGTTCTTC. The V call is TRBV9, the J call TRBJ2-1, with 8 nucleotides matching TRBD2. Germline loops: CDR1 SGDLS, CDR2 YYNGEE. V lost 0 bases and J lost 5; bases outside the gene matches: 4. The CDR3 runs to 15 residues.

In the case of this clone: Within the sample, other DNA sequences also encode this same CDR3. This rearrangement joins TRBV7-9 to TRBJ2-1; D not resolved. CDR1 SEHNR and CDR2 FQNEAQ come from the germline V gene (reference sequence). Trimming pared 1 base from V and 7 bases from J, leaving 5 bases between. This CDR3 comprises 12 residues. The CDR3 DNA follows: TGTGCCAGCAGCTTAGACGGGAATGAGCAGTTCTTC. It codes for CASSLDGNEQFF.

The chain employs TRBV7-2 and TRBJ2-1; 12 positions agree with TRBD2. V lost 4 bases, J lost 9 bases, and 7 bases stayed unmatched. This CDR3 is 15 amino acids long. Germline CDR1 is SGHTA and CDR2 is FQGNSA. DNA for the CDR3: TGTGCCAGCAGCTGGTCTAGCGGGGGGGTGAGTGAGCAGTTCTTC. The encoded protein is CASSWSSGGVSEQFF.

The V and J genes are TRBV27 and TRBJ1-2; D is ambiguous. V lost 4 bases and J 8 bases, leaving 8 bases between the germline ends. The CDR3 is made up of 11 amino acids. The germline CDR1 and CDR2 sequences are MNHEY and SMNVEV (reference sequence). CDR3 residues: CASSSMGGYTF. The CDR3 nucleotides are TGTGCCAGCAGTTCAATGGGGGGCTACACCTTC.

About this clone: Other DNA sequences from this sample encode an identical CDR3 as well. This sequence joins TRBV19 and TRBJ1-1, with D tentatively TRBD1 (5 bases). Trimming pared 3 bases from V and 3 bases from J, leaving 8 bases between. Germline CDR1 and CDR2: LNHDA and SQIVND (reference sequence). This CDR3 contains 13 residues. In DNA form, the CDR3 reads TGTGCCAGTAGTATTGGGGGGGACACTGAAGCTTTCTTT. Translated: CASSIGGDTEAFF. The full variable domain, in which reference TRBV19 and TRBJ1-1 provide the parts outside the CDR3, is DGGITQSPKYLFRKEGQNVTLSCEQNLNHDAMYWYRQDPGQGLRLIYYSQIVNDFQKGDIAEGYSVSREKKESFPLTVTSAQKNPTAFYLCASSIGGDTEAFFGQGTRLTVV.